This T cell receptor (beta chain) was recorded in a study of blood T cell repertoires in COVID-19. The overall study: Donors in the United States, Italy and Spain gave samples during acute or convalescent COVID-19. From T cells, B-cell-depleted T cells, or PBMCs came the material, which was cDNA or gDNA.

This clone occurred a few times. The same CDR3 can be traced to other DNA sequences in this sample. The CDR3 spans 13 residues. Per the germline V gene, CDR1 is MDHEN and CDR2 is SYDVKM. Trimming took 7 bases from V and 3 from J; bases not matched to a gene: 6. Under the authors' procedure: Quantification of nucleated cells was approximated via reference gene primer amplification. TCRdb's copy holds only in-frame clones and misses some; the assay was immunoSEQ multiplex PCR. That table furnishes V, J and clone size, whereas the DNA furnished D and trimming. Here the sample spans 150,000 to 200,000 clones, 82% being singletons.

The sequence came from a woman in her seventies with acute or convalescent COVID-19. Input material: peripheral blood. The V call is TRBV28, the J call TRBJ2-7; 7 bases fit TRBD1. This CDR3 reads CASTPGQVYEQYF. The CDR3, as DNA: TGTGCCAGCACCCCCGGACAGGTCTACGAGCAGTACTTC.